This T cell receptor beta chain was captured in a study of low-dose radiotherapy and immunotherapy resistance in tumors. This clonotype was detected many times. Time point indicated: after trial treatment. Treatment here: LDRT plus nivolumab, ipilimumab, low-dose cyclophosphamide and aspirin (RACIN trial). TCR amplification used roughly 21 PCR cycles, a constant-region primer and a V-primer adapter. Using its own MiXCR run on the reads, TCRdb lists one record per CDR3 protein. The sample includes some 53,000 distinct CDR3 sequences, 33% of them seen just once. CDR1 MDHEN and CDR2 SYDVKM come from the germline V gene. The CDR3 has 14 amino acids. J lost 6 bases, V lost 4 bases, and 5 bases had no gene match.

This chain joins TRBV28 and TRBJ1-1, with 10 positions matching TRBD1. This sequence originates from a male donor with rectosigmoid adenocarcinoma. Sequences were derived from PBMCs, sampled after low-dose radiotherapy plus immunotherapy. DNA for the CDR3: TGTGCCAGCAGTTCGACAGGGGGCAGGGCTGAAGCTTTCTTT. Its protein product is CASSSTGGRAEAFF.